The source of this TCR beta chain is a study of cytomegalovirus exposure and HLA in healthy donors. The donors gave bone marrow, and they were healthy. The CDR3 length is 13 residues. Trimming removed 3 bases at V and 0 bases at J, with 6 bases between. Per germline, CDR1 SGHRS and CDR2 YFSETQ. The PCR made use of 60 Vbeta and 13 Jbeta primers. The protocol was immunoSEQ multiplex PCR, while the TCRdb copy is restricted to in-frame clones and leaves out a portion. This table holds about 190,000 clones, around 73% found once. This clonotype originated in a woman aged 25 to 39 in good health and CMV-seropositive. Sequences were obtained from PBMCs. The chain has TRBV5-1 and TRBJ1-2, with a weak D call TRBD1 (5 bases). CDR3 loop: CASSSQANYGYTF. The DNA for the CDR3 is TGCGCCAGCAGCTCACAGGCTAACTATGGCTACACCTTC.